These 26 T cell receptor beta chains share one sample of origin, sequenced in a study (TCRdb year 2016). Library prep was done by RT-PCR. The instrument given in TCRdb is Illumina MiSeq. TCRdb passed the public sequencing reads through fastp at Q25 and MiXCR, retaining productive beta sequences. Every entry covers one CDR3 protein and lists the most common genes and DNA from its rows. In this sample the table shows around 700,000 distinct CDR3 sequences, around 14% of which occur a single time. The ten largest clones take up roughly 4% of the sample. Specimen: memory CD4+ T cells from blood. The receptors originated from a female donor in good health, serving as a healthy control.

The chain has TRBV7-2 and TRBJ2-7; 12 nucleotides align to TRBD2. The CDR3 is 15 amino acids. The trim removed 5 bases at V and 6 bases at J, leaving 8 bases unmatched. Germline CDR1 reads SGHTA; CDR2 reads FQGNSA. CDR3 residues: CASSPRLAGAPEQYF. The CDR3 region has the DNA TGTGCCAGCAGCCCGCGACTAGCGGGAGCCCCCGAGCAGTACTTC.

This clonotype turned up a few times. This sequence joins TRBV7-9 and TRBJ2-7; no reliable D call. The CDR3 has 16 amino acids. V was shortened by 5 bases and J by 0 bases, with 17 bases between the two germline ends. Germline V lookup: CDR1 SEHNR, CDR2 FQNEAQ (reference sequence). CDR3 sequence reads: CASSPSAGWSSYEQYF. As DNA, the CDR3 is TGTGCCAGCAGCCCCTCGGCCGGGTGGAGCTCCTACGAGCAGTACTTC. The variable domain in full, with the rest retrieved from reference TRBV7-9 and TRBJ2-7, is DTGVSQNPRHKITKRGQNVTFRCDPISEHNRLYWYRQTLGQGPEFLTYFQNEAQLEKSRLLSDRFSAERPKGSFSTLEIQRTEQGDSAMYLCASSPSAGWSSYEQYFGPGTRLTVT.

The V and J genes are TRBV6-1 and TRBJ1-5; no clear D gene. From germline, CDR1 is MNHNS and CDR2 SASEGT. V was trimmed by 4 bases and J by 0 bases, leaving 16 bases between them. The CDR3 runs to 17 residues. CDR3 amino acids: CASSVGSGVSSNQPQHF. CDR3 nucleotides: TGTGCCAGCAGTGTTGGGTCCGGGGTGTCTAGCAATCAGCCCCAGCATTTT.

The chain has TRBV6-6 and TRBJ2-3, with TRBD1 matching over 7 bases. CDR3 length equals 13 residues. Germline V gives CDR1 MNHNY, CDR2 SVGAGI (reference sequence). V lost 5 bases and J lost 7; bases outside the gene matches: 6. The DNA for the CDR3 is TGTGCCAGCAGTCGGCCAGGGGGAAATACGCAGTATTTT. As protein: CASSRPGGNTQYF.

The chain uses TRBV7-6 and TRBJ2-7, with D maybe TRBD2 (5 bases). This CDR3 comprises 13 residues. Germline V lookup: CDR1 SGHVS, CDR2 FNYEAQ. V was clipped by 9 bases and J by 3 bases, with 15 bases between them. Written as DNA, the CDR3 is TGTGCCAGTTCGGCTAGCTCCAACTACGAGCAGTACTTC. Translating gives CASSASSNYEQYF.

The chain couples TRBV7-2 to TRBJ2-1; D gene uncertain. The germline V and J ends were trimmed by 3 bases and 0 bases, with 9 bases remaining between them. Per germline, CDR1 SGHTA and CDR2 FQGNSA. The CDR3 is made up of 15 amino acids. As DNA, the CDR3 is TGTGCCAGCAGCTTTGCGGAAAGCTCCTACAATGAGCAGTTCTTC. Protein product: CASSFAESSYNEQFF.

The V and J genes are TRBV7-8 and TRBJ2-7; 15 bases line up with TRBD2. CDR3 length: 19 amino acids. V shed 5 bases and J 2 bases; nucleotides not matched to a gene: 13. Germline lookup yields CDR1 SGHVS and CDR2 FQNEAQ. The CDR3 coding sequence is TGTGCCAGCAGCGGTATCGGACTAGCGGGAGGGCGCGGGGCCTACGAGCAGTACTTC. Its protein product is CASSGIGLAGGRGAYEQYF.

This clonotype was counted ten times or more. V and J are TRBV5-6 and TRBJ2-3; D ambiguous. Germline CDR1 reads SGHDT; CDR2 reads YYEEEE. The CDR3 length is 14 residues. V lost 5 bases and J lost 1, with 11 bases in between. The CDR3 protein is CASRRTWGTDTQYF. As DNA, the CDR3 is TGTGCCAGCAGAAGGACCTGGGGCACAGATACGCAGTATTTT.

This clonotype was seen a handful of times. The gene calls are TRBV2 and TRBJ2-5; D possibly matches TRBD1 or TRBD2 (5 bases each). This CDR3 region has 13 residues. Looked up from germline, CDR1 is SNHLY and CDR2 is FYNNEI. V dropped 1 base and J dropped 3 bases, with 6 bases sitting between them. CDR3 sequence: CASSEGGKETQYF. The DNA of the CDR3 is TGTGCCAGCAGTGAAGGGGGGAAAGAGACCCAGTACTTC.

As to this clonotype: A much more abundant neighbour one base away suggests this may be a read error. The CDR3 here is CASSFYGTAMDTEAFF. The CDR3 DNA reads TGCGCCAGCAGCTTCTACGGGACGGCCATGGACACTGAAGCTTTCTTT. The J gene is TRBJ1-1, the V gene TRBV5-1, with D possibly TRBD1 on 5 matching bases. The CDR3 extends over 16 amino acids. Looked up from germline, CDR1 is SGHRS and CDR2 is YFSETQ. Trimming pared 2 bases from V and 3 bases from J, leaving 17 bases between.

This chain links TRBV29-1 with TRBJ2-7; the D is unclear. Germline CDR1 is SQVTM and CDR2 is ANQGSEA. This CDR3 is built from 12 residues. V was trimmed by 5 bases and J by 1 base, leaving 9 bases between them. CDR3 nucleotides: TGCAGCGTTCGGCAGGCGTCCTACGAGCAGTACTTC. Amino acids: CSVRQASYEQYF.

The chain combines TRBV20-1 with TRBJ2-7; the D call may be TRBD1 or TRBD2 (5 bases each). This CDR3 spans 12 amino acids. Trimming cost V 6 bases and J 0 bases, with 9 bases left between them. CDR1 is DFQATT, CDR2 SNEGSKA, per germline (reference sequence). The CDR3 spells CSAAGSSYEQYF. CDR3 bases: TGCAGTGCGGCAGGGAGCTCCTACGAGCAGTACTTC.

This clonotype was seen a few times. This chain links TRBV7-2 with TRBJ1-1; 7 bases fit TRBD1. V gave up 7 bases and J gave up 3 bases; unmatched junction bases: 8. Germline-derived CDR1 and CDR2 are SGHTA and FQGNSA. This CDR3 region has 14 residues. The CDR3 region is CASTRNQGDTEAFF. As DNA, the CDR3 is TGTGCCAGCACCCGCAATCAGGGGGACACTGAAGCTTTCTTT.

V and J are TRBV6-6 and TRBJ2-7; D not resolved. CDR1 and CDR2 (germline): MNHNY, SVGAGI (reference sequence). V was trimmed by 0 bases and J by 2 bases, leaving 11 bases between them. The CDR3 runs 15 residues. CDR3 in DNA: TGTGCCAGCAGTTACTCGCAGACAACAACCTACGAGCAGTACTTC. Amino acids: CASSYSQTTTYEQYF.

There are a few counts of this clonotype. The chain recombines TRBV5-1 with TRBJ2-1, with a tentative D call TRBD1 (5 bases). Germline assignment: CDR1 SGHRS and CDR2 YFSETQ. V gave up 9 bases and J gave up 0 bases, with 10 bases separating them. The length of the CDR3 is 13 residues. In DNA, the CDR3 is TGCGCCACCCAGACAGACTCCTACAATGAGCAGTTCTTC. Translation: CATQTDSYNEQFF.

This clonotype was seen repeatedly, ten times or more. This chain joins TRBV20-1 and TRBJ2-7, with D perhaps TRBD2 (6 bases). The germline V gene encodes CDR1 DFQATT and CDR2 SNEGSKA (reference sequence). The CDR3 spans 16 residues. V lost 2 bases, J lost 2 bases, and 19 bases lay in between. This chain's CDR3 is CSARLLQRVVTYEQYF. Written as DNA, the CDR3 is TGCAGTGCTAGATTACTCCAGCGGGTGGTTACCTACGAGCAGTACTTC.

This clonotype was found many times. J is TRBJ1-1 and V is TRBV25-1, with 7 bases fitting TRBD1. CDR1 MGHDK and CDR2 SYGVNS come from the germline V gene. The CDR3 is 19 amino acids. V lost 3 bases, J lost 2 bases, and 18 bases stayed unmatched. The CDR3 nucleotides are TGTGCCAGCAGTGACTACTCCGGGACAGCGTTTCGAAGAAACACTGAAGCTTTCTTT. Amino acids: CASSDYSGTAFRRNTEAFF.

V is TRBV9 and J is TRBJ2-1, with D maybe TRBD2 (7 bases). CDR3 size: 20 residues. Trimming left V 0 bases short and J 0 bases short, with 22 bases between. Germline V lookup: CDR1 SGDLS, CDR2 YYNGEE. The CDR3 protein is CASSVESGGGGGSSYNEQFF. In nucleotides, the CDR3 is TGTGCCAGCAGCGTAGAGTCTGGGGGCGGTGGCGGGAGCTCCTACAATGAGCAGTTCTTC.

This clonotype was counted many times. This rearrangement joins TRBV6-2 or TRBV6-3 to TRBJ2-1; 8 bases agree with TRBD2. Germline V CDR1 and CDR2: MNHEY, SVGEGT. CDR3 size: 13 residues. Losses at the gene ends were 6 bases for V and 15 bases for J; bases not matched to a gene: 13. The CDR3 loop reads CASSGQSAGAGFF. The CDR3 DNA follows: TGTGCCAGCAGCGGACAGTCAGCGGGGGCCGGGTTCTTC.

This clonotype was seen repeatedly, ten times or more. The CDR3 DNA follows: TGTGCCAGCAAGGGCGGGAGGTTTTACGAGCAGTACTTC. It yields the protein CASKGGRFYEQYF. The chain couples TRBV6-2 or TRBV6-3 to TRBJ2-7, with TRBD2 matching over 8 bases. Per the germline V gene, CDR1 is MNHEY and CDR2 is SVGEGT. The V gene end was trimmed by 7 bases and the J gene end by 4 bases; junction bases not matched to a gene: 6. The CDR3 covers 13 residues.

This clonotype was detected a few times. This rearrangement joins TRBV20-1 to TRBJ1-1; perhaps TRBD1 as D (5 bases). Trimming took 2 bases from V and 5 from J, leaving 15 bases between them. The CDR3 has 14 amino acids. Germline V gene data show CDR1 as DFQATT and CDR2 as SNEGSKA (reference sequence). The DNA of the CDR3 is TGCAGTGCTAGACCCCTCGGGGGGGGGACTGAAGCTTTCTTT. Translation gives CSARPLGGGTEAFF.

The gene calls are TRBV6-2 or TRBV6-3 and TRBJ1-4; D is possibly TRBD1 (5 bases). This CDR3 has 15 residues. Trimming stripped 5 bases from V and 8 bases from J, with 18 bases between. Per germline, CDR1 MNHEY and CDR2 SVGEGT. CDR3 coding DNA: TGTGCCAGCAGTCCGATCGGGGACGGAGCGGAAAAACTGTTTTTT. This encodes CASSPIGDGAEKLFF.

In its sample, this clonotype was seen a few times. The chain has TRBV15 and TRBJ2-1; D is perhaps TRBD2 (6 bases). This CDR3 has 16 amino acids. V shed 2 bases and J shed 0 bases, with 11 bases lying between them. Germline values: CDR1 LNHNV, CDR2 YYDKDF (reference sequence). DNA for the CDR3: TGTGCCACCAGCAGACAGGGAGGAAACTCCTACAATGAGCAGTTCTTC. Protein product: CATSRQGGNSYNEQFF.

The chain combines TRBV5-8 with TRBJ2-3; 8 nucleotides align to TRBD1. Unmatched junction bases numbered 7, after V lost 0 bases and J lost 4 bases. The CDR3 has 16 amino acids. Germline CDR1 and CDR2: SGHTS and YDEGEE. The CDR3 sequence is CASSLGAGGLADTQYF. The CDR3 coding sequence is TGTGCCAGCAGCTTGGGGGCAGGGGGCCTGGCAGATACGCAGTATTTT.

In this sample, this clonotype turned up many times. The rearrangement uses TRBV7-2 and TRBJ2-7, with D possibly matching TRBD1 (6 bases). The CDR3 is made up of 13 amino acids. Germline V lookup: CDR1 SGHTA, CDR2 FQGNSA. V lost 3 bases and J 6 bases, leaving 12 bases between the germline ends. This CDR3 reads CASSFEIQGEQYF. The DNA for the CDR3 is TGTGCCAGCAGCTTCGAAATACAGGGCGAGCAGTACTTC. Full variable domain (missing parts from reference TRBV7-2 and TRBJ2-7): GAGVSQSPSNKVTEKGKDVELRCDPISGHTALYWYRQSLGQGLEFLIYFQGNSAPDKSGLPSDRFSAERTGGSVSTLTIQRTQQEDSAVYLCASSFEIQGEQYFGPGTRLTVT.

The CDR3 region has the DNA TGTGCCAGCAGTACAGGTTTTGAGGGTAGTGAGCAGTTCTTC. This gives the protein CASSTGFEGSEQFF. The J gene is TRBJ2-1, the V gene TRBV12-3 or TRBV12-4; D tentatively reads TRBD1 or TRBD2 (5 bases each). The CDR3 covers 14 residues. Deletions cut 5 bases from V and 9 bases from J, with 17 bases between.